A single sample gave rise to the 30 T cell receptor beta chains below, sequenced in a study of blood T cell repertoires in COVID-19. Sequenced by immunoSEQ multiplex PCR; TCRdb stores in-frame clones only, minus some. The data hold about 140,000 clones, with about four fifths observed a single time. The sequencing input was peripheral blood. All receptors derive from a woman aged 60 to 75 with acute or convalescent COVID-19.

The chain is built from TRBV28 and TRBJ1-1; perhaps TRBD1 as D (5 bases). The ends were cut back, 1 base at V and 5 bases at J, with 14 bases in the middle. The CDR3 sequence is 15 residues long. CDR1 is MDHEN, CDR2 SYDVKM, per germline. CDR3 region: CASSLSPGLGTEAFF. The CDR3 DNA reads as TGTGCCAGCAGTTTATCCCCAGGGTTGGGAACTGAAGCTTTCTTT.

By share, this clone counts as large (0.1 to 1%). The genes are TRBV11-2 and TRBJ2-7, with TRBD2 matching 9 bases. CDR1 SGHAT and CDR2 FQNNGV come from the germline V gene. V lost 5 bases and J lost 5; bases outside the gene matches: 13. The CDR3 is 16 residues long. The chain's CDR3 is CASSGIDWREGNEQYF. CDR3 coding DNA: TGTGCCAGCAGCGGAATAGACTGGCGGGAGGGCAACGAGCAGTACTTC.

This clone was detected a few times. V usage is TRBV9 and J usage is TRBJ2-5; 14 bases are shared with TRBD2. The CDR3 extends over 16 amino acids. V was clipped by 0 bases and J by 4 bases; unmatched bases: 2. The V gene's germline CDR1 is SGDLS and CDR2 YYNGEE. This chain's CDR3 is CASSVAGTSGRETQYF. CDR3 nucleotides: TGTGCCAGCAGCGTAGCTGGGACTAGCGGGAGAGAGACCCAGTACTTC.

The chain joins TRBV19 to TRBJ2-3; 10 positions agree with TRBD2. V gave up 3 bases and J gave up 3 bases; unmatched junction bases: 6. CDR1 LNHDA and CDR2 SQIVND come from the germline V gene (reference sequence). CDR3 size: 16 residues. This CDR3 is CASSILAGEITDTQYF. The CDR3, as DNA: TGTGCCAGTAGTATTCTAGCGGGGGAGATAACAGATACGCAGTATTTT.

The chain uses TRBV28 and TRBJ2-1; D gene uncertain. V dropped 5 bases and J dropped 13 bases, with 12 bases sitting between them. This CDR3 contains 11 residues. CDR1 and CDR2 (germline): MDHEN, SYDVKM. Here the CDR3 reads CASSKELPQFF. The CDR3 DNA reads as TGTGCCAGCAGTAAGGAGCTGCCCCAGTTCTTC.

V gene TRBV2 combines with J gene TRBJ2-1, with D maybe TRBD1 (5 bases). V lost 5 bases, J lost 8 bases, and 16 bases lay in between. This CDR3 is 14 amino acids long. Germline V gene lookup returns CDR1 SNHLY and CDR2 FYNNEI. This CDR3 is CASSLDSLVDEQFF. The CDR3 DNA reads as TGTGCCAGCAGTTTAGACAGCCTCGTGGATGAGCAGTTCTTC.

This clone was observed a few times. The chain carries TRBV19 and TRBJ1-1; possible D gene TRBD1, 6 bases. V was cut by 6 bases and J by 8 bases, with 10 bases left in between. Germline assignment: CDR1 LNHDA and CDR2 SQIVND (reference sequence). The CDR3 consists of 11 residues. The CDR3 DNA reads as TGTGCCAGTAGCAAGACAGGAGAAGCTTTCTTT. It yields the protein CASSKTGEAFF.

The CDR3 is CAWISQGAAGYTF. In DNA, the CDR3 is TGTGCCTGGATCAGTCAGGGGGCTGCTGGCTACACCTTC. This rearrangement joins TRBV30 to TRBJ1-2, with 8 nucleotides matching TRBD1. The CDR3 has 13 residues. V lost 4 bases to trimming and J lost 7 bases; unmatched junction nucleotides: 8. Germline CDR1 GTSNPN, CDR2 SVGIG (reference sequence).

This clone was seen only a few times. The chain employs TRBV28 and TRBJ2-7, with D unresolved. Trimming removed 6 bases at V and 0 bases at J, with 9 bases between. The germline V gene encodes CDR1 MDHEN and CDR2 SYDVKM. This CDR3 region has 13 residues. This CDR3 reads CASSSYASYEQYF. CDR3 sequence (DNA): TGTGCCAGCAGCTCCTACGCCTCCTACGAGCAGTACTTC. Together with reference TRBV28 and TRBJ2-7, the CDR3 gives the full variable domain: DVKVTQSSRYLVKRTGEKVFLECVQDMDHENMFWYRQDPGLGLRLIYFSYDVKMKEKGDIPEGYSVSREKKERFSLILESASTNQTSMYLCASSSYASYEQYFGPGTRLTVT.

This clone was recorded only once. The chain couples TRBV19 to TRBJ1-5; perhaps TRBD1 as D (6 bases). Germline V gives CDR1 LNHDA, CDR2 SQIVND (reference sequence). The CDR3 totals 16 residues. V lost 3 bases and J lost 0, with 12 bases in between. This CDR3 reads CASSMGALTSNQPQHF. For the CDR3, the DNA is TGTGCCAGTAGTATGGGGGCTCTTACTAGCAATCAGCCCCAGCATTTT. Full variable domain (outside the CDR3, taken from reference TRBV19 and TRBJ1-5): DGGITQSPKYLFRKEGQNVTLSCEQNLNHDAMYWYRQDPGQGLRLIYYSQIVNDFQKGDIAEGYSVSREKKESFPLTVTSAQKNPTAFYLCASSMGALTSNQPQHFGDGTRLSIL.

The count of this clone is one. This chain joins TRBV3-1 (or the pseudogene TRBV3-2) and TRBJ1-2; 7 bases fit TRBD1. The V gene's germline CDR1 is LGHDT and CDR2 YNNKEL (reference sequence). The J segment lost 7 bases and the V segment lost 0 bases, leaving 8 bases of the junction unmatched. The CDR3 has 15 amino acids. CDR3 DNA: TGTGCCAGCAGCCAAGATCACAGGGGCGTTGGTGGCTACACCTTC. This gives the protein CASSQDHRGVGGYTF.

On this clone itself: The same CDR3 arises from other DNA sequences in this sample as well. The CDR3: CAISADYGYTF. CDR3 coding DNA: TGTGCCATCAGTGCGGACTATGGCTACACCTTC. The chain links TRBV10-3 to TRBJ1-2; D ambiguous. The CDR3 covers 11 residues. CDR1 and CDR2 from the germline V gene are ENHRY and SYGVKD. Trimming stripped 4 bases from V and 3 bases from J, with 3 bases between.

The chain has TRBV6-5 and TRBJ1-6; unclear D gene. The CDR3 spans 13 residues. Germline CDR1 is MNHEY and CDR2 is SVGAGI. V lost 4 bases, J lost 4 bases, and 5 bases lay in between. CDR3 nucleotide sequence: TGTGCCAGCAGTTCCGGTTATAATTCACCCCTCCACTTT. Translation: CASSSGYNSPLHF.

In this sample, this clone turned up a few times. This chain joins TRBV28 and TRBJ2-7; tentative D call: TRBD1 (7 bases). Germline V gene sequence: CDR1 MDHEN, CDR2 SYDVKM. The CDR3 covers 16 residues. Trimming took 6 bases from V and 2 from J, leaving 20 bases between them. CDR3 DNA sequence: TGTGCCAGCAGCTGGTCCTATGCGGGACAGACCTACGAGCAGTACTTC. It yields the protein CASSWSYAGQTYEQYF.

The rearrangement joins TRBV7-9 to TRBJ1-1; possibly TRBD1 for D (6 bases). The V end was cut by 1 base, the J end by 5 bases, with 17 bases between. CDR3 length equals 16 residues. Germline V gene data show CDR1 as SEHNR and CDR2 as FQNEAQ (reference sequence). The CDR3 coding sequence is TGTGCCAGCAGCTTAGGAAGGCAGGGGTGGACGACTGAAGCTTTCTTT. Translating gives CASSLGRQGWTTEAFF.

The rearrangement uses TRBV6-5 and TRBJ2-7; D possibly corresponds to TRBD2 (6 bases). Germline CDR1 and CDR2: MNHEY and SVGAGI. This CDR3 contains 14 residues. Deletions cut 4 bases from V and 4 bases from J, with 14 bases between. CDR3 protein: CASSSGLQIYEQYF. CDR3 coding DNA: TGTGCCAGCAGTTCGGGACTCCAAATTTACGAGCAGTACTTC.

The chain recombines TRBV10-3 with TRBJ2-5; 7 nucleotides agree with TRBD2. After removal of 0 bases from V and 5 bases from J, the junction contained 6 bases not matched to a gene. Germline assignment: CDR1 ENHRY and CDR2 SYGVKD. CDR3 size: 15 residues. The CDR3 DNA sequence: TGTGCCATCAGTGAGTCGTCGTCGACTAGCGAGACCCAGTACTTC. Translated, it gives CAISESSSTSETQYF.

The chain links TRBV28 to TRBJ1-2, with 7 bases that match TRBD1. Per germline, CDR1 MDHEN and CDR2 SYDVKM. The CDR3 runs 13 residues. The V and J ends lost 6 bases and 4 bases, in that order; junction bases with no gene match: 5. CDR3: CASRIGGSYGYTF. The CDR3, as DNA: TGTGCCAGCAGGATAGGGGGCTCCTATGGCTACACCTTC.

This clone was seen once. The chain is built from TRBV14 and TRBJ2-1, with TRBD2 matching over 7 bases. The germline V gene has CDR1 SGHDN and CDR2 FVKESK. With 0 bases clipped from V and 8 bases from J, the junction kept 7 bases outside the gene matches. This CDR3 has 15 amino acids. CDR3 loop: CASSQDAGEDDEQFF. The CDR3 region has the DNA TGTGCCAGCAGCCAAGATGCGGGAGAGGATGATGAGCAGTTCTTC.

This clone was seen only once. This chain connects TRBV4-3 to TRBJ2-3; TRBD1 matches at 7 bases. Germline V CDR1 and CDR2: LGHNA, YSLEER. V was pared by 1 base and J by 1 base, with 8 bases of the junction left unmatched. The CDR3 runs to 17 residues. As DNA, the CDR3 is TGCGCCAGCAGCCAAGGGGCACAGGGGTCCGGCACAGATACGCAGTATTTT. Its translation is CASSQGAQGSGTDTQYF.

This clone was counted only a few times. The rearrangement links TRBV11-3 to TRBJ2-1, with 9 bases that match TRBD2. The CDR3 runs 14 residues. The V and J ends lost 3 bases and 8 bases, in that order; junction bases with no gene match: 5. Germline V gene data show CDR1 as SGHNT and CDR2 as YENEEA. The CDR3 loop is CASSLSGRRHEQFF. As DNA, the CDR3 is TGTGCCAGCAGCTTGAGCGGGAGGCGGCATGAGCAGTTCTTC.

The chain uses TRBV2 and TRBJ2-2; 9 bases are a match to TRBD2. The germline gives CDR1 SNHLY, CDR2 FYNNEI. This CDR3 region has 16 residues. V shed 3 bases and J 4 bases; nucleotides not matched to a gene: 6. The DNA for the CDR3 is TGTGCCAGCAGTGACTCGGCGGGAGGGGTCACCGGGGAGCTGTTTTTT. This sequence encodes CASSDSAGGVTGELFF.

V usage is TRBV29-1 and J usage is TRBJ1-2, with TRBD1 identical over 9 bases. The V gene's germline CDR1 is SQVTM and CDR2 ANQGSEA. V lost 6 bases and J lost 3; bases outside the gene matches: 2. This CDR3 contains 12 residues. The CDR3 sequence is CSVGDRDYGYTF. The CDR3 DNA sequence: TGCAGCGTCGGGGACAGGGACTATGGCTACACCTTC.

This chain joins TRBV5-1 and TRBJ2-3; 8 bases fit TRBD2. The CDR3 extends over 14 amino acids. Per germline, CDR1 SGHRS and CDR2 YFSETQ. J was trimmed by 10 bases and V by 0 bases; bases with no gene match: 7. CDR3 residues: CASSLDLTSVSQYF. The CDR3 DNA reads as TGCGCCAGCAGCTTGGATTTGACTAGCGTGTCGCAGTATTTT.

The chain carries TRBV5-1 and TRBJ2-7, with no clear D. Germline V gene data show CDR1 as SGHRS and CDR2 as YFSETQ. Between the trimmed V and J ends, which lost 2 bases and 5 bases, there was a span of 11 bases. CDR3 length equals 13 residues. Here the CDR3 reads CASSFDWSNEQYF. CDR3 nucleotides: TGCGCCAGCAGCTTTGACTGGTCCAACGAGCAGTACTTC.

The chain combines TRBV27 with TRBJ1-4; D is perhaps TRBD1 (6 bases). Germline V gene lookup returns CDR1 MNHEY and CDR2 SMNVEV (reference sequence). V was clipped by 5 bases and J by 2 bases, with 6 bases between them. The CDR3 covers 13 residues. The CDR3 coding sequence is TGTGCCAGCAGTGGGGGCACTAATGAAAAACTGTTTTTT. This gives the protein CASSGGTNEKLFF.

This sequence joins TRBV5-5 and TRBJ1-5; D possibly corresponds to TRBD1 (6 bases). Trimming left V 4 bases short and J 4 bases short, with 12 bases between. The CDR3 length is 14 residues. Germline V CDR1 and CDR2: SGHKS, YYEKEE (reference sequence). Here the CDR3 reads CASSRTTGNQPQHF. The CDR3 DNA reads TGTGCCAGCAGCCGGACCACAGGGAATCAGCCCCAGCATTTT.

The chain is built from TRBV18 and TRBJ2-7; 9 bases match TRBD1. The germline V gene has CDR1 KGHSH and CDR2 LQKENI. The junction had 5 bases not matched to a gene; V was cut back by 3 bases and J by 2 bases. This CDR3 spans 15 amino acids. CDR3 sequence (DNA): TGTGCCAGCTCACCGCCGGGACAGGGAACCTACGAGCAGTACTTC. Translating it yields CASSPPGQGTYEQYF. Together with reference TRBV18 and TRBJ2-7, the CDR3 gives the full variable domain: NAGVMQNPRHLVRRRGQEARLRCSPMKGHSHVYWYRQLPEEGLKFMVYLQKENIIDESGMPKERFSAEFPKEGPSILRIQQVVRGDSAAYFCASSPPGQGTYEQYFGPGTRLTVT.

This clone appeared a single time. The chain recombines TRBV7-6 with TRBJ2-5; weak D call: TRBD1 (6 bases). The CDR3 is 14 residues long. Germline CDR1 reads SGHVS; CDR2 reads FNYEAQ. V lost 5 bases to trimming and J lost 2 bases, with 12 bases between them. The CDR3 reads CASSHSGEQETQYF. The CDR3 coding sequence is TGTGCCAGCAGCCATTCAGGGGAACAAGAGACCCAGTACTTC.

This chain uses TRBV28 with TRBJ1-2, with TRBD1 identical over 7 bases. Germline V gene data show CDR1 as MDHEN and CDR2 as SYDVKM. Trimming removed 1 base from V and 7 bases from J; junction bases left unmatched: 6. This CDR3 region has 14 residues. Here the CDR3 reads CASSLYDRVGGYTF. CDR3 nucleotide sequence: TGTGCCAGCAGTTTATACGACAGGGTGGGTGGCTACACCTTC.